Listed below are T cell receptor beta chains from one sample, sequenced in a study of T cell responses to AZD1222 COVID-19 vaccine. Profiling relied on immunoSEQ multiplex PCR, and the TCRdb table lists in-frame clones only, not all of them. This table holds around 130,000 clones, roughly 87% found once. The input for sequencing was peripheral blood, taken 28 days after the second AZD1222 dose. The receptors stem from an adult who received the AZD1222 COVID-19 vaccine. The CDR3 runs from the conserved cysteine through the conserved F or W. The D gene is left open where the match is weak. Clone size, where shown, is once, few, many, or a class for clones that have expanded.

d_gene,j_gene,v_gene,abundance,CDR3nt,CDR3aa
TRBD1,TRBJ2-1,TRBV6-5,.,TGTGCCAGCAGCCCGACAGGGGGCTCCTACAATGAGCAGTTCTTC,CASSPTGGSYNEQFF
TRBD1,TRBJ1-3,TRBV4-1,.,TGCGCCAGCAGCCAGGGACAGGTTATCTCTGGAAACACCATATATTTT,CASSQGQVISGNTIYF
.,TRBJ2-3,TRBV19,.,TGTGCCAGTAGTTTAACAGGCCCCACAGATACGCAGTATTTT,CASSLTGPTDTQYF
.,TRBJ1-1,TRBV11-2,once,TGTGCCAGCAGCCAGACAGAAAACACTGAAGCTTTCTTT,CASSQTENTEAFF
.,TRBJ2-7,TRBV6-2/TRBV6-3,.,TGTGCCAGCAGTTACTCCCCTGGACTGACAGGAGTCTATTCCTACGAGCAGTACTTC,CASSYSPGLTGVYSYEQYF
TRBD1,TRBJ2-3,TRBV19,.,TGTGCCAGTAGTCCAGCAGGGGGCCCGGGCACAGATACGCAGTATTTT,CASSPAGGPGTDTQYF
.,TRBJ2-7,TRBV15,.,TGTGCCACCAGCAGAGGCCTGACTAGTTATCTGTACTTC,CATSRGLTSYLYF
.,TRBJ2-1,TRBV24-1,.,TGTGCCACCAGTACGGACGTGGGTCGCAATGAGCAGTTCTTC,CATSTDVGRNEQFF
TRBD1,TRBJ1-5,TRBV28,.,TGTGCCAGCAGTGGGACAGGGGGAAGTTGGCAGCCCCAGCATTTT,CASSGTGGSWQPQHF
.,TRBJ2-1,TRBV11-3,.,TGTGCCAGCAGCTCCACAGGAGAGCAGTTCTTC,CASSSTGEQFF
.,TRBJ2-1,TRBV14,.,TGTGCCAGCAGCATCGGAGGTGGGAGCAAGTTCTTC,CASSIGGGSKFF
TRBD1,TRBJ2-3,TRBV18,.,TGTGCCAGCTCACAAGACAGGGCTGAGCTAGATACGCAGTATTTT,CASSQDRAELDTQYF
TRBD1,TRBJ1-5,TRBV6-5,.,TGTGCCAGCAGCCTGGACAGGCTCAATCAGCCCCAGCATTTT,CASSLDRLNQPQHF
.,TRBJ2-7,TRBV11-3,.,TGTGCCAGCAGCTTGGAACAGGGTAACTCCTACGAGCAGTACTTC,CASSLEQGNSYEQYF
TRBD1,TRBJ1-6,TRBV25-1,.,TGTGCCAGCAGTGATAATCAGGGGGGGAATTCACCCCTCCACTTT,CASSDNQGGNSPLHF
TRBD1,TRBJ1-1,TRBV5-1,once,TGCGCCAGCAGCTCGACAGGGGGCCCTCTCCAGACTGAAGCTTTCTTT,CASSSTGGPLQTEAFF
.,TRBJ1-1,TRBV6-6,.,TGTGCCAGCAGTCAAAGCCCTGTCGGGGGGCGAGGGGAAGAAGCTTTCTTT,CASSQSPVGGRGEEAFF